The 10 T cell receptor beta chains below all came from one sample that was sequenced in a study of T cells in Graves' hyperthyroidism and ophthalmopathy. What was amplified from RNA transcripts were TCR beta CDR3 regions. In the first-round RT-PCR of the TCR CDR3, the HTBI primer set was used. TCRdb reanalysed the multiplex PCR reads using MiXCR and keeps one entry per CDR3 protein. The profile shows 340,000 or so distinct CDR3 sequences, 18% of them singletons. The specimen sequenced was blood. These TCRs come from a woman aged 45-59 years with Graves' hyperthyroidism.

This clonotype was recorded many times. This sequence joins TRBV6-1 and TRBJ1-1; D call uncertain. Per the germline V gene, CDR1 is MNHNS and CDR2 is SASEGT. Trimming stripped 7 bases from V and 7 bases from J, with 16 bases between. There are 13 residues in the CDR3. CDR3 protein: CASTPPGKREAFF. The CDR3 nucleotides read TGTGCCAGCACCCCGCCCGGAAAACGTGAAGCTTTCTTT.

The chain uses TRBV2 and TRBJ2-7, with D perhaps matching TRBD1 (5 bases). CDR1 SNHLY and CDR2 FYNNEI come from the germline V gene. The CDR3 consists of 12 residues. Trimming stripped 6 bases from V and 2 bases from J, with 8 bases between. CDR3 residues: CASRTGPYEQYF. CDR3 nucleotide sequence: TGTGCCAGCAGAACAGGTCCCTACGAGCAGTACTTC.

This clonotype was picked up many times. The J gene is TRBJ2-7, the V gene TRBV6-1, with 8 bases aligning to TRBD1. The germline gives CDR1 MNHNS, CDR2 SASEGT. V gave up 5 bases and J gave up 3 bases; unmatched junction bases: 6. The CDR3 sequence is 14 residues long. CDR3 sequence reads: CASSTGQGVYEQYV. The DNA of the CDR3 is TGTGCCAGCAGTACAGGACAGGGCGTCTACGAGCAGTACGTC.

The chain employs TRBV10-3 and TRBJ2-5; the D is unclear. V was cut by 3 bases and J by 5 bases, with 7 bases left in between. This CDR3 contains 12 residues. Looked up from germline, CDR1 is ENHRY and CDR2 is SYGVKD. The CDR3, as DNA: TGTGCCATCAGTGATCTCGGCGAGACCCAGTACTTC. Its translation: CAISDLGETQYF.

The table lists this clonotype with a few counts. CDR3 DNA: TGTGCCAGCAGTCCCCTAGTGGCGGGGCAGTTCTTC. It codes for CASSPLVAGQFF. This rearrangement joins TRBV6-2 or TRBV6-3 to TRBJ2-1; TRBD2 is a possible D gene (5 bases). V was shortened by 5 bases and J by 12 bases, with 14 bases between the two germline ends. CDR1 MNHEY and CDR2 SVGEGT come from the germline V gene. CDR3 length equals 12 residues.

A remark on this clonotype: Likely a read error: the CDR3 ends without its conserved phenylalanine or tryptophan. The V gene is TRBV19, the J gene TRBJ1-5; D gene ambiguous. The germline V and J ends were trimmed by 5 bases and 4 bases, with 15 bases remaining between them. The CDR3 sequence is 15 residues long. Looked up from germline, CDR1 is LNHDA and CDR2 is SQIVND (reference sequence). In DNA form, the CDR3 reads TGTGCCAGTAGTGCCCGGGGTCTACAAAATCAGCCCCAGCATCTT. It specifies CASSARGLQNQPQHL.

This clonotype was counted between two and nine times. V is TRBV5-1 and J is TRBJ1-1; tentative D call: TRBD1 (5 bases). Between the trimmed V and J ends, which lost 6 bases and 3 bases, there was a span of 18 bases. The CDR3 length is 15 residues. CDR1 is SGHRS, CDR2 YFSETQ, per germline. DNA of the CDR3: TGCGCCAGCACTCAAGAAGGGGTCTTGGACACTGAAGCTTTCTTT. Encoded protein: CASTQEGVLDTEAFF.

In its sample, this clonotype was seen a few times. The rearrangement uses TRBV20-1 and TRBJ1-2, with D possibly TRBD1 on 5 matching bases. This CDR3 region has 16 residues. The germline gives CDR1 DFQATT, CDR2 SNEGSKA (reference sequence). Trimming removed 0 bases at V and 4 bases at J, with 18 bases between. The CDR3 is CSARDGGGSLVYGYTF. Written as DNA, the CDR3 is TGCAGTGCTAGAGATGGCGGGGGATCCCTTGTCTATGGCTACACCTTC.

The CDR3 spells CASSLGPAGATASDEQFF. The CDR3 DNA reads as TGCGCCAGCAGCTTGGGCCCAGCGGGTGCCACCGCTTCGGACGAGCAGTTCTTC. The rearrangement joins TRBV5-1 to TRBJ2-1, with D possibly matching TRBD2 (6 bases). Germline CDR1 reads SGHRS; CDR2 reads YFSETQ. V lost 0 bases and J lost 10, with 26 bases in between. This CDR3 comprises 18 residues.

This chain uses TRBV18 with TRBJ1-3, with D possibly matching TRBD1 (6 bases). Trimming stripped 2 bases from V and 0 bases from J, with 11 bases between. Germline-derived CDR1 and CDR2 are KGHSH and LQKENI. The CDR3 has 16 amino acids. In DNA, the CDR3 is TGTGCCAGCTCACCATCGGACAGTTACTCTGGAAACACCATATATTTT. Protein: CASSPSDSYSGNTIYF.